The TCR beta chain under discussion was sequenced for a study of blood T cells in healthy people across ages. Broader study findings: There were more naive CD4+ cells and higher diversity in long-lived donors than in aged donors. Diversity of TCR beta correlated strongly with naive T cell percentage.

The table lists this clonotype with a count of one. As yet, its antigen is unknown. The junction does not match germline at one end; this may be a read error. Looked up from germline, CDR1 is SQVTM and CDR2 is ANQGSEA. The CDR3 has 15 residues. Through a sample-barcoded 5' primer and a J-beta primer mix, a second PCR was run for about 6 to 11 cycles. MiXCR was run by TCRdb on the 5' RACE reads, yielding one entry per CDR3 protein. The sample has fewer than 1,200,000 distinct CDR3 sequences, around 25% seen once. These data also formed part of another study, on T cells of mothers and their children.

The TCR sequence derives from a girl aged 2 to 10 in good health. The material sequenced was blood. This rearrangement joins TRBV29-1 to TRBJ1-4; 9 bases are a match to TRBD1. CDR3 region: CSVEAPGQGREKLFF. In DNA form, the CDR3 reads TGCAGCGTTGAAGCACCGGGACAGGGACGAGAAAAACTGTTCTTT.